A selection of T cell receptor beta chains follows, all from one sample in a study of T cell responses to AZD1222 COVID-19 vaccine. Data came from immunoSEQ multiplex PCR; TCRdb stores just in-frame clones and leaves some out. The sample contains about 180,000 clones, approximately 92% of which appear only once. Sequences were derived from peripheral blood, sampled 28 days after the second dose of the MenACWY control vaccine. The origin of the receptors is an adult who received the MenACWY meningococcal vaccine as a control. Both conserved end residues are part of each CDR3. Fields, in order: D gene, V gene, clone size, J gene, CDR3 protein, CDR3 DNA. D genes are given only for firm matches. Size tells how often a clone was seen (once, few, many) or the class of an expanded clone, and some rows leave it out.

D: TRBD1
V: TRBV4-1
size: NA
J: TRBJ1-6
CDR3: CASSLQTGDSLHSPLHF
DNA: TGCGCCAGCAGCCTCCAAACAGGGGACTCGTTACATTCACCCCTCCACTTT

D: NA
V: TRBV6-1
size: NA
J: TRBJ1-6
CDR3: CASSERTGSSPLHF
DNA: TGTGCCAGCAGTGAACGTACAGGGAGTTCACCCCTCCACTTT

D: NA
V: TRBV11-1
size: NA
J: TRBJ1-6
CDR3: CASRAGQQNSPLHF
DNA: TGTGCCAGCAGGGCCGGGCAGCAGAATTCACCCCTCCACTTT

D: NA
V: TRBV3-1/TRBV3-2
size: NA
J: TRBJ2-5
CDR3: CASSLVLVEETQYF
DNA: TGTGCCAGCAGCCTCGTCCTAGTGGAAGAGACCCAGTACTTC

D: NA
V: TRBV7-9
size: NA
J: TRBJ2-3
CDR3: CASSPPTDTQYF
DNA: TGTGCCAGCAGCCCCCCAACAGATACGCAGTATTTT

D: NA
V: TRBV20-1
size: NA
J: TRBJ1-2
CDR3: CSARSQRIF
DNA: TGCAGTGCTAGAAGCCAAAGGATTTTC

D: NA
V: TRBV24-1
size: NA
J: TRBJ2-7
CDR3: CATSERGSSYEQYF
DNA: TGTGCCACCAGTGAGCGGGGTTCTTCCTACGAGCAGTACTTC

D: TRBD1
V: TRBV25-1
size: NA
J: TRBJ1-2
CDR3: CASARAGGGGYTF
DNA: TGTGCCAGCGCAAGGGCAGGGGGCGGTGGCTACACCTTC

D: TRBD1
V: TRBV6-5
size: NA
J: TRBJ2-7
CDR3: CATKGQNYEQYF
DNA: TGTGCCACCAAGGGACAGAACTACGAGCAGTACTTC

D: NA
V: TRBV5-6
size: NA
J: TRBJ1-2
CDR3: CASGFVGASYGYTF
DNA: TGTGCCAGCGGATTCGTAGGGGCTAGCTATGGCTACACCTTC

D: NA
V: TRBV6-2/TRBV6-3
size: NA
J: TRBJ1-5
CDR3: CASSPFGSYQPQHF
DNA: TGTGCCAGCAGTCCATTCGGGAGTTATCAGCCCCAGCATTTT

D: TRBD2
V: TRBV6-2/TRBV6-3
size: few
J: TRBJ2-3
CDR3: CASSYPRGRTSTQYF
DNA: TGTGCCAGCAGTTACCCACGGGGGAGGACTAGTACGCAGTATTTT

D: NA
V: TRBV5-1
size: NA
J: TRBJ1-2
CDR3: CASSLDGRSEGYTF
DNA: TGCGCCAGCAGCTTGGACGGCAGGAGCGAAGGCTACACCTTC

D: TRBD2
V: TRBV28
size: NA
J: TRBJ2-5
CDR3: CASSSSGGQETQYF
DNA: TGTGCCAGCAGTTCTAGCGGGGGCCAAGAGACCCAGTACTTC

D: TRBD1
V: TRBV10-3
size: NA
J: TRBJ1-2
CDR3: CAISEGQAYGYTF
DNA: TGTGCCATCAGTGAGGGACAGGCCTATGGCTACACCTTC

D: NA
V: TRBV5-4
size: NA
J: TRBJ2-2
CDR3: CASSSPGLRGTGELFF
DNA: TGTGCCAGCAGCTCTCCGGGGCTCAGAGGGACCGGGGAGCTGTTTTTT

D: NA
V: TRBV15
size: NA
J: TRBJ2-5
CDR3: CATSRDLGQQETQYF
DNA: TGTGCCACCAGCAGAGATCTGGGGCAGCAAGAGACCCAGTACTTC

D: NA
V: TRBV2
size: NA
J: TRBJ1-4
CDR3: CASSEGLEKLFF
DNA: TGTGCCAGCAGTGAAGGGCTTGAAAAACTGTTTTTT

D: NA
V: TRBV7-9
size: NA
J: TRBJ2-7
CDR3: CASRSQNYEQYF
DNA: TGTGCCAGTAGGAGTCAAAACTACGAGCAGTACTTC

D: NA
V: TRBV28
size: NA
J: TRBJ1-4
CDR3: CASGGRVSNEKLFF
DNA: TGTGCCAGCGGAGGGAGGGTATCCAATGAAAAACTGTTTTTT

D: NA
V: TRBV30
size: NA
J: TRBJ2-7
CDR3: CAWSVQQNYEQYF
DNA: TGTGCCTGGAGTGTACAACAGAACTACGAGCAGTACTTC

D: TRBD2
V: TRBV11-2
size: NA
J: TRBJ2-7
CDR3: CASSAGGNSYEQYF
DNA: TGTGCCAGCAGTGCCGGGGGGAACTCCTACGAGCAGTACTTC

D: TRBD1
V: TRBV5-1
size: NA
J: TRBJ2-3
CDR3: CASSLYRGQGNTQYF
DNA: TGCGCCAGCAGCTTGTACAGGGGACAGGGCAATACGCAGTATTTT

D: TRBD1
V: TRBV5-6
size: NA
J: TRBJ1-4
CDR3: CASSFAGTGVSEKLFF
DNA: TGTGCCAGCAGCTTCGCCGGGACAGGGGTTTCGGAAAAACTGTTTTTT

D: NA
V: TRBV19
size: NA
J: TRBJ1-4
CDR3: CASSIQGWSEKLFF
DNA: TGTGCCAGTAGTATACAGGGTTGGAGTGAAAAACTGTTTTTT

D: TRBD1
V: TRBV27
size: NA
J: TRBJ2-2
CDR3: CASTSGWWQGAVTGELFF
DNA: TGTGCCAGCACCTCTGGTTGGTGGCAGGGGGCTGTCACCGGGGAGCTGTTTTTT

D: NA
V: TRBV4-3
size: NA
J: TRBJ2-1
CDR3: CASSQDLGRGLINEQFF
DNA: TGCGCCAGCAGCCAAGATTTGGGCAGGGGATTAATCAATGAGCAGTTCTTC

D: TRBD1
V: TRBV5-6
size: NA
J: TRBJ1-2
CDR3: CASSPDRGEYGYTF
DNA: TGTGCCAGCAGCCCTGACAGGGGCGAGTATGGCTACACCTTC

D: NA
V: TRBV7-8
size: once
J: TRBJ1-5
CDR3: CASSLRQGPGQPQHF
DNA: TGTGCCAGCAGCTTACGCCAGGGACCAGGACAGCCCCAGCATTTT

D: TRBD1
V: TRBV7-2
size: NA
J: TRBJ2-5
CDR3: CASSFGETGGETQYF
DNA: TGTGCCAGCAGCTTTGGAGAGACAGGGGGAGAGACCCAGTACTTC

D: NA
V: TRBV12-3/TRBV12-4
size: NA
J: TRBJ1-2
CDR3: CASSPDLGYGYTF
DNA: TGTGCCAGCAGTCCGGACCTGGGCTATGGCTACACCTTC

D: NA
V: TRBV12-3/TRBV12-4
size: NA
J: TRBJ2-3
CDR3: CASSRRTDTQYF
DNA: TGTGCCAGCAGTCGACGGACAGATACGCAGTATTTT

D: NA
V: TRBV5-5
size: NA
J: TRBJ2-7
CDR3: CASSLGPDRPYEQYF
DNA: TGTGCCAGCAGCTTGGGGCCTGACAGACCCTACGAGCAGTACTTC

D: NA
V: TRBV7-6
size: NA
J: TRBJ2-2
CDR3: CASSLSRQNTGELFF
DNA: TGTGCCAGCAGCTTAAGCAGGCAAAACACCGGGGAGCTGTTTTTT

D: NA
V: TRBV27
size: NA
J: TRBJ1-1
CDR3: CASGGYTEAFF
DNA: TGTGCCAGCGGGGGGTACACTGAAGCTTTCTTT

D: NA
V: TRBV6-5
size: NA
J: TRBJ2-7
CDR3: CASRQQSYEQYF
DNA: TGTGCCAGCAGGCAACAAAGTTACGAGCAGTACTTC

D: TRBD1
V: TRBV3-1/TRBV3-2
size: NA
J: TRBJ1-2
CDR3: CASSPGTAYGYTF
DNA: TGTGCCAGCAGCCCCGGGACAGCCTATGGCTACACCTTC

D: TRBD1
V: TRBV3-1/TRBV3-2
size: NA
J: TRBJ1-2
CDR3: CASSQVEGASGYTF
DNA: TGTGCCAGCAGCCAAGTCGAGGGGGCCAGTGGCTACACCTTC

D: NA
V: TRBV10-3
size: NA
J: TRBJ1-2
CDR3: CAISERDGLSYGYTF
DNA: TGTGCCATCAGTGAGAGGGACGGCTTGAGCTATGGCTACACCTTC

D: NA
V: TRBV2
size: NA
J: TRBJ2-5
CDR3: CASQKGGAQTQYF
DNA: TGTGCCAGCCAAAAGGGGGGGGCACAGACCCAGTACTTC

D: NA
V: TRBV5-6
size: NA
J: TRBJ1-5
CDR3: CASSLVGVSNQPQHF
DNA: TGTGCCAGCAGCTTGGTTGGGGTTAGCAATCAGCCCCAGCATTTT

D: NA
V: TRBV28
size: NA
J: TRBJ1-1
CDR3: CASSFTGPMNTEAFF
DNA: TGTGCCAGCAGTTTCACCGGGCCCATGAACACTGAAGCTTTCTTT

D: NA
V: TRBV28
size: NA
J: TRBJ2-2
CDR3: CASSSANTGELFF
DNA: TGTGCCAGCAGTTCCGCGAACACCGGGGAGCTGTTTTTT

D: NA
V: TRBV6-5
size: NA
J: TRBJ1-6
CDR3: CASSYRTVEPLHF
DNA: TGTGCCAGCAGTTATAGGACCGTCGAACCCCTCCACTTT

D: NA
V: TRBV29-1
size: NA
J: TRBJ1-3
CDR3: CGWVKGGNTIYF
DNA: TGCGGCTGGGTGAAGGGTGGAAACACCATATATTTT

D: NA
V: TRBV30
size: NA
J: TRBJ1-1
CDR3: CAWIPKGLKLNTEAFF
DNA: TGTGCCTGGATCCCCAAAGGGCTGAAGTTGAACACTGAAGCTTTCTTT

D: TRBD2
V: TRBV4-2
size: once
J: TRBJ2-5
CDR3: CASSQAGGLETQYF
DNA: TGTGCCAGCAGCCAGGCGGGGGGGCTTGAGACCCAGTACTTC

D: NA
V: TRBV5-1
size: NA
J: TRBJ1-1
CDR3: CASSLIPLGGNTEAFF
DNA: TGCGCCAGCAGCTTGATCCCCCTAGGAGGGAACACTGAAGCTTTCTTT

D: TRBD1
V: TRBV19
size: NA
J: TRBJ1-1
CDR3: CASSIERYRGSRHTEAFF
DNA: TGTGCCAGTAGTATAGAAAGGTACAGGGGCTCCCGGCACACTGAAGCTTTCTTT

D: NA
V: TRBV21-1
size: NA
J: TRBJ1-5
CDR3: CASSKCGVAGSNQPQHF
DNA: TGTGCCAGCAGCAAATGTGGGGTGGCGGGGAGCAATCAGCCCCAGCATTTT

D: NA
V: TRBV27
size: NA
J: TRBJ2-1
CDR3: CASTFRSEQFF
DNA: TGTGCCAGCACATTCCGGAGTGAGCAGTTCTTC